Included here is one TCR beta chain sequence, with context. Per germline, CDR1 SGHRS and CDR2 YFSETQ. Trimming removed 5 bases from V and 0 bases from J, with 13 bases in between. This CDR3 region has 15 residues. In the original processing: Amplification from reference gene primers served as the basis for estimated nucleated cell counts. This table comes from immunoSEQ multiplex PCR, and its TCRdb copy is limited to in-frame clones, with some not included. The DNA gave D and trimming, while V, J and clone size come from that table. The repertoire holds about 53,000 clones, 82% seen once, with about 14% in the top ten. This specimen comes from a study of blood T cell repertoires in COVID-19. Overall study: The United States, Italy and Spain supplied acute and convalescent COVID-19 samples. PBMCs, B-cell-depleted T cells, or T cells provided the cDNA or gDNA that made up the material.

The TCR originated in a human donor in a cohort sampled during active COVID-19. The specimen was peripheral blood. The chain uses TRBV5-1 and TRBJ2-3; TRBD1 might be the D (5 bases). CDR3 loop: CASSSRQPSTDTQYF. CDR3 bases: TGCGCCAGCAGTTCCCGACAGCCTAGCACAGATACGCAGTATTTT.